Reported below is one TCR beta chain. Its specificity is not known. This sample is drawn from a study of OX40 agonist ivuxolimab in advanced cancers. Looking at the study overall: The diagnoses of dose-escalation patients were hepatocellular carcinoma, melanoma, renal cell or head and neck cancer. General study points: Expansion of clones was among the lowest in partial responders at 0.1-3.0 mg/kg. On average, a greater number of expanded clones characterised CD8+ T cells relative to CD4+.

Blood draws occurred at baseline, cycle 4 day 1, and cycle 7 day 1. With 5 bases removed from V and 1 base from J, the gap between germline ends came to 14 bases. Germline V CDR1 and CDR2: SGHVS, FNYEAQ. This CDR3 contains 15 residues. The protocol was immunoSEQ multiplex PCR, while the TCRdb copy is restricted to in-frame clones and leaves out a portion. The sample yields thousands of clones, around 75% seen once. The genes are TRBV7-6 and TRBJ1-1; D gene ambiguous. The receptor comes from an adult with an advanced solid tumor such as melanoma, head and neck, liver or kidney cancer. This specimen consisted of CD4+ or CD8+ T cells sorted from blood, obtained in a trial of the OX40 agonist ivuxolimab. The DNA for the CDR3 is TGTGCCAGCAGCCGGGATGCCGGCGCGAACACTGAAGCTTTCTTT. Amino acids: CASSRDAGANTEAFF.